Listed below are T cell receptor beta chains from one sample, sequenced in a study of CD8 T cells in Susac syndrome. One entry per CDR3 protein results from TCRdb running MiXCR on the immunoSEQ multiplex PCR reads. The sample holds around 46,000 distinct CDR3 sequences, nearly 95% seen once. The sequencing sample was made of CD8+ T cells from PBMCs. These receptors all come from a human donor in good health. Both conserved end residues are part of each CDR3. A D gene is named only where the DNA matches it firmly. The size field is filled for only some rows; it gives once, few, many or a size class.

>TRBJ2-7|TRBV15|-|TRBD1
TGTGCCACCAGCAGCTCGGTGACAGGGGCCCGCTACGAGCAGTACTTC
CATSSSVTGARYEQYF
>TRBJ2-7|TRBV7-2|few|-
TGTGCCAGCAGCCTCTCCTACGAGCAGTACTTC
CASSLSYEQYF
>TRBJ2-5|TRBV14|-|-
TGTGCCAGCAGCCCCCTTGGAGCAGGGATTGAGACCCAGTACTTC
CASSPLGAGIETQYF
>TRBJ2-5|TRBV6-1|few|TRBD2
TGTGCCAGCAGCCTCGGACTAGCGGCGGGGGAGACCCAGTACTTC
CASSLGLAAGETQYF
>TRBJ1-1|TRBV6-5|-|-
TGTGCCAGCAGTTACCCAGGGAGCGCTGAAGCTTTCTTT
CASSYPGSAEAFF
>TRBJ2-7|TRBV4-1|-|-
TGCGCCAGCACCCCCCGCGGGGCGGGAAGCTCCTACGAGCAGTACTTC
CASTPRGAGSSYEQYF
>TRBJ2-7|TRBV27|-|TRBD1
TGTGCCAGCAGCCCCGGTCCGGGACAGGGACTCTCCTACGAGCAGTACTTC
CASSPGPGQGLSYEQYF
>TRBJ1-1|TRBV9|-|-
TGTGCCAGCAGCGTAGTCCATCCTGAAGCTTTCTTT
CASSVVHPEAFF
>TRBJ2-1|TRBV7-9|-|-
TGTGCCAGCAGCTCGCTAGTGATTGAGCAGTTCTTC
CASSSLVIEQFF
>TRBJ2-6|TRBV13|once|-
TGTGCCAGCAGCGCAACAGCCTCTGGGGCCAACGTCCTGACTTTC
CASSATASGANVLTF
>TRBJ2-3|TRBV7-2|-|-
TGTGCCAGCAGCCCCGTGAGTCCCAGAGATACGCAGTATTTT
CASSPVSPRDTQYF
>TRBJ1-5|TRBV4-1|-|-
TGCGCCAGCAGCCAAGTGGAATTTAATCAGCCCCAGCATTTT
CASSQVEFNQPQHF